This T cell receptor (beta chain) was identified during a study of healthy donors' naive CD4 and CD8 T cells. At the level of the study: All functional IMGT TCR alpha variants were covered by new primers. General study results and limits: Positive CDR3 charge linked to CD4+ cells, negative to CD8+ cells. Possible naive T cell homeostatic proliferation bias remained unaddressed.

This CDR3 region has 14 residues. With V trimmed by 3 bases and J by 3 bases, 6 bases remained unmatched. Per germline, CDR1 DFQATT and CDR2 SNEGSKA (reference sequence). Worth noting for this clonotype: Its antigen remains unidentified.

Each TCR library used around 500 ng of total RNA and a linear amplification protocol. Original analysis: Sequencing covered approximately 86,000 rearranged alpha-chain transcripts across about 5 healthy donors. TCRdb independently ran MiXCR on the reads; one entry per CDR3 protein. The V and J calls were not made by the authors but by TCRdb's processing. This table holds around 200,000 distinct CDR3 sequences, under 85% found once. This clonotype originated in a pool of human donors in good health; the sample pools cells from several healthy donors. The specimen was naive CD4+ and CD8+ T cells sorted from blood, pooled from several donors. V is TRBV20-1 and J is TRBJ2-7; 9 bases agree with TRBD1. CDR3 region: CSASLQGANYEQYF. The CDR3 DNA reads as TGCAGTGCTAGCTTACAGGGGGCCAACTACGAGCAGTACTTC.